This T cell receptor (beta chain) was recorded in a study of blood T cell repertoires in COVID-19. Study context: The samples span acute and convalescent COVID-19 from the United States, Italy and Spain. PBMCs, B-cell-depleted T cells, or T cells were the source of the cDNA or gDNA that made up the material.

Per the study methods: Amplification of reference gene primers was used by the study to estimate nucleated cell counts. Produced via immunoSEQ multiplex PCR; TCRdb's table is partial and in-frame only. The V and J calls and the clone size are those of that table, but D and trimming were determined from the DNA. In the table there are roughly 100,000 clones, more than 80% of which are singletons. Trimming removed 6 bases at V and 1 base at J, with 9 bases between. The germline V gene has CDR1 SNHLY and CDR2 FYNNEI. CDR3 length: 13 amino acids. This sequence joins TRBV2 and TRBJ2-5; no reliable D call. The specimen sequenced was peripheral blood. The TCR originated in a woman between 55 and 75 years old with acute or convalescent COVID-19. CDR3 DNA: TGTGCCAGCAGATCCGACTCCCAAGAGACCCAGTACTTC. Residues: CASRSDSQETQYF.